This T cell receptor beta chain was recovered during a study of cytomegalovirus exposure and HLA in healthy donors. Study-wide findings and caveats: From TCR beta sequences, most subjects' HLA-A and HLA-B alleles were reportedly predicted accurately. Looking again later, the authors saw that most CMV-associated TCR beta chains seemed HLA-restricted. Associated with cytomegalovirus, according to the listing, were 150 to 200 TCR beta chains.

Germline CDR1 reads LNHDA; CDR2 reads SQIVND (reference sequence). V lost 1 base and J 5 bases, leaving 9 bases between the germline ends. CDR3 size: 13 residues. It was with 60 Vbeta and 13 Jbeta primers that the PCR ran. The table came from immunoSEQ multiplex PCR; TCRdb's copy has only in-frame clones and leaves some out. This sample has under 110,000 clones, with less than 80% found just once. A word on this clone: The target antigen is unknown.

Sequencing used PBMCs. The chain recombines TRBV19 with TRBJ2-7; TRBD1 might be the D (6 bases). The sequence was collected from a man aged 40-49 years in good health and CMV-seronegative. The CDR3 protein is CASSIARGNEQYF. As DNA, the CDR3 is TGTGCCAGTAGTATAGCCAGGGGAAACGAGCAGTACTTC. The full variable domain, completed using reference TRBV19 and TRBJ2-7, is DGGITQSPKYLFRKEGQNVTLSCEQNLNHDAMYWYRQDPGQGLRLIYYSQIVNDFQKGDIAEGYSVSREKKESFPLTVTSAQKNPTAFYLCASSIARGNEQYFGPGTRLTVT.